This TCR beta chain was captured in a study of CD8+ T cells in alopecia areata (dated by TCRdb to about 2018). Concerning the study at large: High-throughput TCRbeta sequencing was used to examine T cell clonal expansion in alopecia areata in both the C3H/HeJ mouse model and human patients. In humans, TCRbeta sequencing was performed on scalp tissue and on sorted CD4+ and CD8+ peripheral blood T cells from healthy controls and from patients with patchy or totalis/universalis alopecia areata. TCRbeta CDR3 regions were amplified by immunoSEQ multiplex PCR with 35 Vbeta forward and 13 Jbeta reverse primers. RNA was extracted with the PAXgene miRNA kit for fixed scalp, the miRNeasy kit for PBMCs, and the RNeasy kit for mouse skin. Scalp clonality was compared across normal scalp (n=4), patchy alopecia areata scalp (n=8), and alopecia totalis/universalis scalp (n=8).

Lesional scalp punch biopsies and peripheral blood were obtained from alopecia areata patients. PBMCs were isolated by density centrifugation and stained for CD3, CD4 and CD8, and CD4+ and CD8+ T cells were sorted on a FACSAria. Untreated alopecia areata patients were recruited as part of a multicenter biomarker study. In 4 to 6 patients from the biomarker study, blood CD8+ T cells were sorted further into NKG2D-low and NKG2D-high fractions. A word on this clone: Its antigen is unknown. Base quality data are lacking; no much larger clone is found one base away.

The germline V gene supplies CDR1 LGHNA and CDR2 YSLEER. Including cysteine and phenylalanine, the CDR3 has 15 amino acids. CDR3 DNA is the only sequence kept; it has 45 bases, read in frame from the first base. V loses 1 base, J loses 5 bases, and the germline ends lie 12 bases apart. Library method: the immunoSEQ multiplex PCR assay. For TCR sequencing, RNA was extracted from every sample and reverse transcribed into cDNA to serve as template. SuperScript III was used for first-strand cDNA synthesis, primed with a 2:1 mix of oligo-dT and random hexamers. A synthetic immune receptor repertoire was used to gauge amplification bias, and whatever bias remained was removed computationally. In the paper's pipeline: After raw reads were preprocessed to remove errors, the CDR3 was defined following IMGT conventions as running from the conserved cysteine to phenylalanine. Clonality was computed as 1 minus the Shannon entropy, with the entropy normalized by log2 of the number of productive unique TCRs. CD4 or CD8 identity of scalp clones was inferred by cross-referencing scalp TCRbeta sequences with sorted blood CD4 and CD8 repertoires. The source is immuneACCESS, and TCRdb retained only in-frame sequences with V and J called. Part of the clones is not carried over; for the studies checked, unresolved V genes explain less than half of this, and the remainder is unexplained. V, J and clone size reflect that table, while D and trimming were determined from the DNA. The sample includes 100,000 to 150,000 clones, with roughly 50% observed a single time. Clones ranked in the top ten supply over 9.5% of the sample.

Results the study describes overall, beyond this receptor: TCR sequences shared between patients were less clear than in mice, possibly partly because of HLA diversity in the patient population. Compared with normal scalp, lesional scalp, particularly in alopecia totalis/universalis, had higher clonality and more expanded CD8+ clones, which suggests antigenic drive. Scalp TCR repertoire analysis is complicated because resident alphabeta T cells in normal human skin are also sequenced, whereas mouse skin is dominated by gammadelta T cells.

This receptor was taken from a human donor with alopecia areata. The material sequenced was NKG2D-low CD8+ T cells sorted from blood. This specimen's cell subset or site label, per the study, means: sorted CD8+ NKG2D-low blood T cells. The rearranged segments are TRBV4-3 and TRBJ2-1; tentative D gene TRBD2, with 5 bases matching. The CDR3 amino acid sequence is: CASSQVGERDNEQFF. The bases read TGCGCCAGCAGCCAAGTAGGCGAGAGGGACAATGAGCAGTTCTTC.